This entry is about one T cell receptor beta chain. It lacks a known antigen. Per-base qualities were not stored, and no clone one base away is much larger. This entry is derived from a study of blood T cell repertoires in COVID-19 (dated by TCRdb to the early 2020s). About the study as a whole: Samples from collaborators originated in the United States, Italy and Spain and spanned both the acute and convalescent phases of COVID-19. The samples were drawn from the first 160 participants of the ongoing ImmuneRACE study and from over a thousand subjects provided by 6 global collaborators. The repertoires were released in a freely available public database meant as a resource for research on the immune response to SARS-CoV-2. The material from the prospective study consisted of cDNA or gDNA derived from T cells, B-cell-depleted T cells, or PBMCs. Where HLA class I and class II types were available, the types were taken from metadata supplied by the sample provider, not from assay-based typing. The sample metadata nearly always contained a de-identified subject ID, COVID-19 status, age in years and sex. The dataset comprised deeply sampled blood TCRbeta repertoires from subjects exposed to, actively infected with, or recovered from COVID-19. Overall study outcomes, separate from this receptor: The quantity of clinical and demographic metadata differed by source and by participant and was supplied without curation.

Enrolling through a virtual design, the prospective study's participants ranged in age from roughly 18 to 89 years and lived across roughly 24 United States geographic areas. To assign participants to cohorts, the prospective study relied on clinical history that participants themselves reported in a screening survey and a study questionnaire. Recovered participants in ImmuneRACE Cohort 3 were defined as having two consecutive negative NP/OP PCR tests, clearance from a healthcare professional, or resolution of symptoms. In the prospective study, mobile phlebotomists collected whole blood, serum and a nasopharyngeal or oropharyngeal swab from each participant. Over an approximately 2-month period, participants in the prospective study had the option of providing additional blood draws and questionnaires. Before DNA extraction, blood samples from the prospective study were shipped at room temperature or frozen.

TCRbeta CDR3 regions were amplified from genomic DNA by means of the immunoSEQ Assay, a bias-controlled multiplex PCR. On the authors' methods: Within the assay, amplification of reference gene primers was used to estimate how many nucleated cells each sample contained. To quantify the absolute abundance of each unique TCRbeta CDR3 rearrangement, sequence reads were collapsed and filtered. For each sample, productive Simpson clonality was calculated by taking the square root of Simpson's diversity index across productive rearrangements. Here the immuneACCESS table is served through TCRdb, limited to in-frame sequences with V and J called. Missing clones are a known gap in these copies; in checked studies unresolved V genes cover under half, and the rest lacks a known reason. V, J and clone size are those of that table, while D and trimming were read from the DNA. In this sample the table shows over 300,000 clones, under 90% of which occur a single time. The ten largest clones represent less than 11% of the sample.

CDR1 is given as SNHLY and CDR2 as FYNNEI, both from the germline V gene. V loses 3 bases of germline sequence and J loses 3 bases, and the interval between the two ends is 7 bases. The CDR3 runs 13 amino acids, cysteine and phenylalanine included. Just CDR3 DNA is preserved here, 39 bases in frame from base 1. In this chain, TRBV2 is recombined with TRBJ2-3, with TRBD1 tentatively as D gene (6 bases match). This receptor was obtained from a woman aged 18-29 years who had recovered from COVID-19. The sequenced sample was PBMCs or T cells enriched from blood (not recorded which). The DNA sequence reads TGTGCCAGCAGTGAGGGACAAACAGATACGCAGTATTTT. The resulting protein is CASSEGQTDTQYF.